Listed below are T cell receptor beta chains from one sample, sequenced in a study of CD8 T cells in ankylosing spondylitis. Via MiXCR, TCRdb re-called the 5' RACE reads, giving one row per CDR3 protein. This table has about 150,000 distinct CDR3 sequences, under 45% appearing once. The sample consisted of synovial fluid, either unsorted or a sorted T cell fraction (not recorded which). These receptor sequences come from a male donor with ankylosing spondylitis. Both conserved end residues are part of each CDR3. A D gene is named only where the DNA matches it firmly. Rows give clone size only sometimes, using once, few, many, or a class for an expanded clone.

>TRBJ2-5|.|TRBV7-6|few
TGTGCCAGCAGCTTATTTGGGTCCTGGGAGACCCAGTACTTC
CASSLFGSWETQYF
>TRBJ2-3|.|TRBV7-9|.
TGTGCCAGCAGCTTGGGGCCAGATACGCAGTATTTT
CASSLGPDTQYF
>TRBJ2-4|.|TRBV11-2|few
TGTGCCAGCTTGGCCGCGCTAGGGGGCAAAAACATTCAGTACTTC
CASLAALGGKNIQYF
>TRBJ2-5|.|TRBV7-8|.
TGTGCCAGCAGCTTCCTGGTCTACCAAGAGACCCAGTACTTC
CASSFLVYQETQYF
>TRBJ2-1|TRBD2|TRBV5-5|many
TGTGCCAGCAGCTTGGCGGTAGCGGGGGAGCCAATCAATGAGCAGTTCTTC
CASSLAVAGEPINEQFF
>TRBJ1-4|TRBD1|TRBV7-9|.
TGTGCCAGCAGCTTAATGGGGACAGGGAGTTACGGAAAACTGTTTTTT
CASSLMGTGSYGKLFF
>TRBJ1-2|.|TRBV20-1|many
TGCAGTGCTAGGGGAGGGGTAGGGGACTATGGCTACACCTTC
CSARGGVGDYGYTF
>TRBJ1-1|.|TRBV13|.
TGTGCCAGCAGCTTAGGGGGCTGGGACACTGAAGCTTTCTTT
CASSLGGWDTEAFF
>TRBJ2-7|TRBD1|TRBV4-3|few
TGCGCCAGCAGCCAAGATCTGGGACAGGGGGCTTACGAGCAGTACTTC
CASSQDLGQGAYEQYF
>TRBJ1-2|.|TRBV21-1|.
TGTGCCAGCAGCAAACCGCACAGGGGGTATGGCTACACCTTC
CASSKPHRGYGYTF
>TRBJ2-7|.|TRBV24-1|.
TGTGCCACCAGCGAGACAGCGTCCTACGAGCAGTACTTC
CATSETASYEQYF
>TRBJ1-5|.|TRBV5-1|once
TGCGCCAGCAGCTTGGCCCTCGGGCCGGGTCAGCCCCAGCATTTT
CASSLALGPGQPQHF
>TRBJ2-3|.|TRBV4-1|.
TGCGCCAGCAGCCAGCCCCGGGTCGGGTGGGCGAAGGATACGCAGTATTTT
CASSQPRVGWAKDTQYF
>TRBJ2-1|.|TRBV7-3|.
TGTGCCAGCAGCTTACTAGGCAGACACTCCTACAATGAGCAGTTCTTC
CASSLLGRHSYNEQFF
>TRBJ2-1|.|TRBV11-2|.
TGTGCCAGCAGCTTAGGACTACTAGTCCCCGCAGGCTACAATGAGCAGTTCTTC
CASSLGLLVPAGYNEQFF
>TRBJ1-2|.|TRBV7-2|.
TGTGCCAGCAGCTCTAGCGGCATTGTCTATGGCTACACCTTC
CASSSSGIVYGYTF
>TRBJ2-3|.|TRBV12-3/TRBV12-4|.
TGTGCCAGCGGTGGCACAGATACGCAGTATTTT
CASGGTDTQYF
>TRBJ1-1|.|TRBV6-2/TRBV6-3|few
TGTGCCAGCTTTGGAGAGGGGGGATGGAACACTGAAGCTTTCTTT
CASFGEGGWNTEAFF
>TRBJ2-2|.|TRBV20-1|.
TGCAGTGTCCCAATTCTAGCGTCGAGGGAGCTGTTTTTT
CSVPILASRELFF
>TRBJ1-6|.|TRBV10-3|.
TGTGCCATCAGGTGGGCCACGACGAGGAATTCACCCCTCCACTTT
CAIRWATTRNSPLHF
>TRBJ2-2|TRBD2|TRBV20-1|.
TGCAGTGCTAGAGATGGAGCGGGGGGTCACACCGGGGAGCTGTTTTTT
CSARDGAGGHTGELFF
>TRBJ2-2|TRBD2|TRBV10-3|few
TGTGCCATCAGTGAAGCGGGGGGGCCCTCGGGGGAGCTGTTTTTT
CAISEAGGPSGELFF
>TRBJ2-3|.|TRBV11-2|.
TGTGCCAGCAGCTTAGATGTCCTAGAGGCAGATACGCAGTATTTT
CASSLDVLEADTQYF
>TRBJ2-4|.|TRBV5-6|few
TGTGCCAGCAGCCAACTCGGAGCCAAAAACATTCAGTACTTC
CASSQLGAKNIQYF
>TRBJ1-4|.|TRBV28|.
TGTGCCAGCAGTCCCGAACAGCGGATGCGTAATGAAAAACTGTTTTTT
CASSPEQRMRNEKLFF
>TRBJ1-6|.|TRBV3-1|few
TGTGCCAGCAGCCAAGAATGGGGACCGGCCCCTTTAGATTCACCCCTCCACTTT
CASSQEWGPAPLDSPLHF
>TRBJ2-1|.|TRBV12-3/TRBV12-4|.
TGTGCCAGCAGTTTAATGGGGGATGAGCAGTTCTTC
CASSLMGDEQFF
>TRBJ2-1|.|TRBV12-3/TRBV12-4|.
TGTGCCAGCAGTTTAGCCTGGAGGGGGGTGGAGCAGTTCTTC
CASSLAWRGVEQFF
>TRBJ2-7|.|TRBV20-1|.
TGCAGTGCTAGCGGGCGATCTTACGAGCAGTACTTC
CSASGRSYEQYF
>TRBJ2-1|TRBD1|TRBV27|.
TGTGCCAGCAGGACAGGGTTAGATGAGCAGTTCTTC
CASRTGLDEQFF
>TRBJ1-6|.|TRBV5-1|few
TGCGCCAGCAGCTTGATATGGGGTTATAATTCACCCCTCCACTTT
CASSLIWGYNSPLHF
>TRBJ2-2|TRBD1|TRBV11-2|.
TGTGCCAGCAGCTCTACTCCGGGACAGGGGCCCCCCGGGGAGCTGTTTTTT
CASSSTPGQGPPGELFF
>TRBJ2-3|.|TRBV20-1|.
TGCAGTGCTAGAGACAGGGACACAGATACGCAGTATTTT
CSARDRDTDTQYF
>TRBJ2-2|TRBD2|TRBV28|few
TGTGCCAGCAGTCAGTGGACTAGCGTCACCGGGGAGCTGTTTTTT
CASSQWTSVTGELFF
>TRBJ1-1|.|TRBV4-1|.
TGCGCCAGCAGCCAGGGATCTGAAGCTTTCTTT
CASSQGSEAFF
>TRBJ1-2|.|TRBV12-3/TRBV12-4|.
TGTGCCAGCAGCTGGGACCGGGTAGGTGGCTACACCTTC
CASSWDRVGGYTF
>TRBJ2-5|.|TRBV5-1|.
TGCGCCAGCAGCTTGGAGTCGAAGGAGGAGACCCAGTACTTC
CASSLESKEETQYF
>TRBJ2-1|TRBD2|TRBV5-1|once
TGCGCCAGCAGCTTGTCTAGCGGACATTCCTACAATGAGCAGTTCTTC
CASSLSSGHSYNEQFF
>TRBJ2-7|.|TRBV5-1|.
TGCGCCAGCAGCTTGTACTCGCCAACCCCCTCCTACGAGCAGTACTTC
CASSLYSPTPSYEQYF
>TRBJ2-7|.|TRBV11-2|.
TGTGCCAGCAGCCGATGGGGGCACGAGCAGTACTTC
CASSRWGHEQYF
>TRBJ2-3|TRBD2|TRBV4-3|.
TGCGCCAGCAGCCAACAGGCGGGAGGGGTCACAGATACGCAGTATTTT
CASSQQAGGVTDTQYF
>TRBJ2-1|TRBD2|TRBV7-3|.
TGTGCCAGCAGCATGGGACTAGGGGGTGAGCAGTTCTTC
CASSMGLGGEQFF
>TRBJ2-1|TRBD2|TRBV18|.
TGTGCCAGCTCCGGGACTAGCAATGAGCAGTTCTTC
CASSGTSNEQFF
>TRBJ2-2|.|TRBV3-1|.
TGTGCCAGCAGCCAAGGACACTACACCGGGGAGCTGTTTTTT
CASSQGHYTGELFF
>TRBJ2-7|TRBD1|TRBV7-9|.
TGTGCCAGCAGCTTAGCCCGACAGGGACGGGTCTACGAGCAGTACTTC
CASSLARQGRVYEQYF